What follows are 3 T cell receptor beta chains derived from one specimen sequenced in a study of T cell responses to AZD1222 COVID-19 vaccine. The data were produced by immunoSEQ multiplex PCR, yet TCRdb's version contains in-frame clones alone and is incomplete. This sample has 150,000 to 200,000 clones, with more than 90% found just once. Sequenced material: peripheral blood, taken on day 0 of AZD1222 vaccination. The receptors shown here come from an adult in good health.

This chain links TRBV11-2 with TRBJ2-5; 8 bases line up with TRBD2. The germline V gene has CDR1 SGHAT and CDR2 FQNNGV. The CDR3 loop spans 16 amino acids. J gave up 4 bases and V 1 base, and 8 bases lay outside the gene matches. This chain's CDR3 is CASSLGRSGGGETQYF. The CDR3 nucleotides are TGTGCCAGCAGCTTAGGGCGGTCGGGAGGGGGAGAGACCCAGTACTTC.

J is TRBJ2-5 and V is TRBV5-1; 15 positions agree with TRBD2. The V gene's germline CDR1 is SGHRS and CDR2 YFSETQ. Trimming took 3 bases from V and 2 from J; bases not matched to a gene: 5. CDR3 length equals 17 residues. The CDR3 DNA is TGCGCCAGCAGCTCCGGGACTAGCGGGAGGAGACAAGAGACCCAGTACTTC. This translates into CASSSGTSGRRQETQYF.

The gene calls are TRBV4-1 and TRBJ1-1, with D possibly TRBD1 on 6 matching bases. The CDR3 sequence is 14 residues long. The ends were cut back, 4 bases at V and 0 bases at J, with 9 bases in the middle. Germline V gene lookup returns CDR1 MGHRA and CDR2 YSYEKL. Here the CDR3 DNA reads TGCGCCAGCAGCCGGGACATAGTGAACACTGAAGCTTTCTTT. Its protein product is CASSRDIVNTEAFF.